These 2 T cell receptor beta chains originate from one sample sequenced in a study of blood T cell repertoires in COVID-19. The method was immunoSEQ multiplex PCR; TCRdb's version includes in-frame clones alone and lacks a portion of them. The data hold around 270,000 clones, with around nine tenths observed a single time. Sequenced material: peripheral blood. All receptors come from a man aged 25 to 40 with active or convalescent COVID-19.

The CDR3 is CASSPLISGGTYNEQFF. For the CDR3, the DNA is TGTGCCAGCAGCCCCCTAATTAGCGGGGGGACCTACAATGAGCAGTTCTTC. The gene calls are TRBV11-2 and TRBJ2-1; 10 bases line up with TRBD2. Trimming at V came to 5 bases and at J to 2 bases, leaving 9 bases not matched to a gene. From germline, CDR1 is SGHAT and CDR2 FQNNGV. The CDR3 covers 17 residues.

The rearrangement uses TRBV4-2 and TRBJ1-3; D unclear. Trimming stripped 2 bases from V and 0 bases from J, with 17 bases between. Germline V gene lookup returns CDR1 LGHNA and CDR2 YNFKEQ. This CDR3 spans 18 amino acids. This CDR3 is CASSQRADHRGSGNTIYF. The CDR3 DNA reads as TGTGCCAGCAGCCAAAGGGCCGATCATCGGGGCTCTGGAAACACCATATATTTT.